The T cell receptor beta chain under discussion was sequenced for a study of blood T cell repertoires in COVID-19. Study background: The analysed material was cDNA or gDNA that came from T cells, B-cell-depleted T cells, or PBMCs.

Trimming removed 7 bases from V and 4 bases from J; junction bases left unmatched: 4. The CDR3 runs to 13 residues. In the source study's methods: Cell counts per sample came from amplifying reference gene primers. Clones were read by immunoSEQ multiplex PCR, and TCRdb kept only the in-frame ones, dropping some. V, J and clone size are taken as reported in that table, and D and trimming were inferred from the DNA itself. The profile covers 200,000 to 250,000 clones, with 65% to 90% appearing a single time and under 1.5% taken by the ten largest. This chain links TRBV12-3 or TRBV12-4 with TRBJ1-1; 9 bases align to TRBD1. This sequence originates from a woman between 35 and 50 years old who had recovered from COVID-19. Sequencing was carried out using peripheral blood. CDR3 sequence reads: CASTQTGGTEAFF. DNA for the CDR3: TGTGCCAGCACGCAGACAGGGGGCACTGAAGCTTTCTTT.